The entry below gives a single T cell receptor (beta chain) sequence along with its context. This sample was included in a study of blood T cell repertoires in COVID-19. Study summary: COVID-19 samples, acute and convalescent, were from the United States, Italy and Spain. The cDNA or gDNA used as material had been derived from T cells, B-cell-depleted T cells, or PBMCs.

Original methodology: Nucleated cell number was recorded as an estimate derived from reference gene primer amplification. The data were produced by immunoSEQ multiplex PCR, yet TCRdb's version contains in-frame clones alone and is incomplete. For V, J and clone size, that table is used; D and trimming come from the DNA. The table has some 50,000 clones, 78% seen once. Deletions cut 2 bases from V and 0 bases from J, with 11 bases between. From germline, CDR1 is SGHVS and CDR2 FQNEAQ. This CDR3 has 16 residues. Material: peripheral blood. The V call is TRBV7-8, the J call TRBJ1-5; D not resolved. This TCR came from a human donor in a cohort sampled during active COVID-19. The chain's CDR3 is CASSLLTGYSNQPQHF. The CDR3 region has the DNA TGTGCCAGCAGCTTACTGACGGGATATAGCAATCAGCCCCAGCATTTT.